This TCR beta chain was observed in a study of blood T cell repertoires in COVID-19. In the study overall: Samples taken during acute and convalescent COVID-19 were collected in the United States, Italy and Spain. Sample material is recorded as cDNA or gDNA derived from T cells, B-cell-depleted T cells, or PBMCs.

The V end was cut by 4 bases, the J end by 9 bases, with 4 bases between. CDR1 is LGHDT and CDR2 is YNNKEL in the germline V gene (reference sequence). The length of the CDR3 is 10 residues. Per the study methods: Counts of nucleated cells, estimated from reference gene primer amplification, were obtained. Clones were sequenced by immunoSEQ multiplex PCR, and TCRdb holds only the in-frame ones, with some missing. V and J calls and clone size are as listed in that table; D and trimming were resolved from the DNA. The sample consists of about 130,000 clones, 75% to 90% of them appearing once. The J gene is TRBJ1-5, the V gene TRBV3-1 (or the pseudogene TRBV3-2); D ambiguous. This TCR derives from a man in his fifties or sixties with active COVID-19. Sample: peripheral blood. This chain's CDR3 is CASSPGPQHF. CDR3 DNA: TGTGCCAGCAGCCCCGGGCCCCAGCATTTT.